This T cell receptor (beta chain) was recorded in a study of shared clonotypes between healthy human individuals. Looked up from germline, CDR1 is MNHNS and CDR2 is SASEGT. The CDR3 contains 15 residues. J lost 5 bases, V lost 1 base, and 6 bases had no gene match. For each subset, genomic DNA was distributed in equal portions over several immunoSEQ plates. Every unsorted PBMC PCR replicate was loaded with about 290 ng DNA, roughly 30,000 T cell genomes. The authors sequenced unsorted PBMC DNA on ten immunoSEQ deep assay plates. Using immunoSEQ multiplex PCR, the repertoire was profiled, and TCRdb retains in-frame clones only, with some absent. Of 490,000 or so clones listed, about three quarters are singletons. This clone occurred once.

The sequenced sample consisted of PBMCs. The origin of this receptor is a woman aged 40 to 50 in good health. Some clones in this sample may be carry-over from other donors' samples. V gene TRBV6-1 combines with J gene TRBJ1-2; 8 bases are a match to TRBD1. CDR3 bases: TGTGCCAGCAGTGAAGAACCCGGGACAGGTTATGGCTACACCTTC. Its protein is CASSEEPGTGYGYTF.